The entry below gives a single T cell receptor (beta chain) sequence along with its context. These data belong to a study of blood T cell repertoires in COVID-19. Study-wide context: Samples of COVID-19 (acute and convalescent) were obtained from the United States, Italy and Spain. T cells, B-cell-depleted T cells, or PBMCs provided the cDNA or gDNA that served as material.

Authors' methods: Estimation of nucleated cell counts was performed using reference gene primer amplification. Some clones are missing from TCRdb's copy, which holds only in-frame ones; the method was immunoSEQ multiplex PCR. The V and J calls and the clone size are those of that table, but D and trimming were determined from the DNA. The sample has hundreds of thousands of clones, nearly 90% seen once. Participants spanned ages about 18 to 100 years and resided in around 25 US areas. The germline V gene encodes CDR1 MDHEN and CDR2 SYDVKM. V lost 3 bases to trimming and J lost 3 bases, with 12 bases between them. The length of the CDR3 is 15 residues.

This TCR came from a woman under 40 who had recovered from COVID-19. Sequencing was done on a sample of PBMCs or T cells enriched from blood (not recorded which). The chain uses TRBV28 and TRBJ1-5, with D unresolved. The CDR3 protein is CASSFPSRPNQPQHF. CDR3 in DNA: TGTGCCAGCAGTTTTCCTAGTAGGCCCAATCAGCCCCAGCATTTT.